This T cell receptor beta chain is drawn from a study of glioma-infiltrating T cells after dendritic cell vaccination. Overall study results and limits: Higher TCR clonality did not directly relate to longer survival.

For this clone: Antigen unknown.

Sequencing was performed with immunoSEQ multiplex PCR; in TCRdb, only in-frame clones are kept and a portion is missing. The table has 50,000 to 80,000 clones, around 86% seen once. Sequencing used blood, obtained before dendritic cell vaccination. The sequence was obtained from a human donor with glioblastoma.

CDR3 bases: TGTGCCAGCAGTGACTCGAGAAGCTCCTACGAGCAGTACTTC. The encoded protein is CASSDSRSSYEQYF. The chain recombines TRBV2 with TRBJ2-7; D not certain. Trimming took off 3 bases at V and 0 bases at J, with 9 bases between the two ends. Germline V lookup: CDR1 SNHLY, CDR2 FYNNEI. The CDR3 loop spans 14 amino acids. Filled out from reference TRBV2 and TRBJ2-7, the complete variable domain reads EPEVTQTPSHQVTQMGQEVILRCVPISNHLYFYWYRQILGQKVEFLVSFYNNEISEKSEIFDDQFSVERPDGSNFTLKIRSTKLEDSAMYFCASSDSRSSYEQYFGPGTRLTVT.